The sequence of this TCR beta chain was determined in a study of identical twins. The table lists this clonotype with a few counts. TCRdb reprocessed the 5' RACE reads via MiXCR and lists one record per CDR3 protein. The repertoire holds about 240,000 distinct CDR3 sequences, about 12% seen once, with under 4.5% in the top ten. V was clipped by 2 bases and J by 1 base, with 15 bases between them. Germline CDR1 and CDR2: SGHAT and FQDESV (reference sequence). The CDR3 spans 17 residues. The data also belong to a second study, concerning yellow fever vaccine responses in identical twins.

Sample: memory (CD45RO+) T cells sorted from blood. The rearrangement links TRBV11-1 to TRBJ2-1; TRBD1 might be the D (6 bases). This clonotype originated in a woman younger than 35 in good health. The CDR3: CASSLYWTVQSYNEQFF. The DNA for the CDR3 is TGTGCCAGCAGCTTATATTGGACAGTACAATCCTACAATGAGCAGTTCTTC.